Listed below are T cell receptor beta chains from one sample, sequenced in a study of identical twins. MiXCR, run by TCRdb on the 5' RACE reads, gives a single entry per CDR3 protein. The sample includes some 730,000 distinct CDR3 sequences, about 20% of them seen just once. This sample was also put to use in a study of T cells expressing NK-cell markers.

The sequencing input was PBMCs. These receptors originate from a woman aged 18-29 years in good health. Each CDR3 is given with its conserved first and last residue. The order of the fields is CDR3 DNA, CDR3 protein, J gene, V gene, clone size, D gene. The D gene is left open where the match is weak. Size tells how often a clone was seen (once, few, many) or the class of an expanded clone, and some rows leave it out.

CDR3nt: TGCAGTGCCAGCCCGACAGGGCGCACTGAAGCTTTCTTT
CDR3aa: CSASPTGRTEAFF
j_gene: TRBJ1-1
v_gene: TRBV20-1
abundance: -
d_gene: TRBD1

CDR3nt: TGCTGTGCTAGGGAAGTACTTACTAGCGGGATACACAATGAGCAGTTCTTC
CDR3aa: CCAREVLTSGIHNEQFF
j_gene: TRBJ2-1
v_gene: TRBV20-1
abundance: -
d_gene: TRBD2

CDR3nt: TGTGCCAGCGCTTCTACAGGGTGGGGAACCGGGGAGCTGTTTTTT
CDR3aa: CASASTGWGTGELFF
j_gene: TRBJ2-2
v_gene: TRBV27
abundance: few
d_gene: -

CDR3nt: TGCAGTGCTCAAAAGGGGACCCAAGAGACCCAGTACTTC
CDR3aa: CSAQKGTQETQYF
j_gene: TRBJ2-5
v_gene: TRBV20-1
abundance: -
d_gene: -

CDR3nt: TGCAGTGCTAGACTAGCGGGGCATTTCATTCAGTACTTC
CDR3aa: CSARLAGHFIQYF
j_gene: TRBJ2-4
v_gene: TRBV20-1
abundance: -
d_gene: TRBD2

CDR3nt: TGTGCCAGCAGCGTAGAATCGCAGGGATCTGAAGCTTTCTTT
CDR3aa: CASSVESQGSEAFF
j_gene: TRBJ1-1
v_gene: TRBV9
abundance: few
d_gene: -

CDR3nt: TGTGCCAGCAGGCCCGGGACAGGGAGGGAGGAGACCCAGTACTTC
CDR3aa: CASRPGTGREETQYF
j_gene: TRBJ2-5
v_gene: TRBV12-3/TRBV12-4
abundance: few
d_gene: TRBD1

CDR3nt: TGTGCCAGCAGCCCACAGCAGGACTATGGCTACACCTTC
CDR3aa: CASSPQQDYGYTF
j_gene: TRBJ1-2
v_gene: TRBV7-2
abundance: few
d_gene: -

CDR3nt: TGCGCCAGCAGTGAGTCGAAAGGGGGCTACACCGGGGAGCTGTTTTTT
CDR3aa: CASSESKGGYTGELFF
j_gene: TRBJ2-2
v_gene: TRBV10-2
abundance: -
d_gene: TRBD1

CDR3nt: TGTGCCAGCTTGTTATTAGGGCGGGGAAGTACCGGGGAGCTGTTTTTT
CDR3aa: CASLLLGRGSTGELFF
j_gene: TRBJ2-2
v_gene: TRBV6-2/TRBV6-3
abundance: few
d_gene: -

CDR3nt: TGTGCCAGCGCCTTGGAGCGGGAGGCCTACGAGCAGTACTTC
CDR3aa: CASALEREAYEQYF
j_gene: TRBJ2-7
v_gene: TRBV12-3/TRBV12-4
abundance: few
d_gene: TRBD2

CDR3nt: TGCAGCGTCCAAAACAGGGAGCGGGCTTTCTTT
CDR3aa: CSVQNRERAFF
j_gene: TRBJ1-1
v_gene: TRBV29-1
abundance: -
d_gene: -

CDR3nt: TGCGCCAGCACCGCTAGCGGGGGCGGAGATACGCAGTATTTT
CDR3aa: CASTASGGGDTQYF
j_gene: TRBJ2-3
v_gene: TRBV5-1
abundance: -
d_gene: TRBD2

CDR3nt: TGCAGCTCGGGACAGCAAGAGACCCAGTACTTC
CDR3aa: CSSGQQETQYF
j_gene: TRBJ2-5
v_gene: TRBV29-1
abundance: few
d_gene: TRBD1

CDR3nt: TGCAGTGCTAGGGGTAGCGTTGCGAACACCGGGGAGCTGTTTTTT
CDR3aa: CSARGSVANTGELFF
j_gene: TRBJ2-2
v_gene: TRBV20-1
abundance: many
d_gene: -

CDR3nt: TGTGCCAGCAGCGAGGGACAGGGGGCAGGAGAGACCCAGTACTTC
CDR3aa: CASSEGQGAGETQYF
j_gene: TRBJ2-5
v_gene: TRBV9
abundance: -
d_gene: TRBD1

CDR3nt: TGTGCCACCAGCGGGACTAGCGGGAAAGAGCAGTTCTTC
CDR3aa: CATSGTSGKEQFF
j_gene: TRBJ2-1
v_gene: TRBV15
abundance: few
d_gene: TRBD2

CDR3nt: TGTGCCAGCAGCCGTAAGTCCAGCGGACCCTATGAGCAGTTCTTC
CDR3aa: CASSRKSSGPYEQFF
j_gene: TRBJ2-1
v_gene: TRBV3-1
abundance: -
d_gene: -

CDR3nt: TGCGCCAGCAGCCAAGGACAGGGGGCTTTTGGCTACACCTTC
CDR3aa: CASSQGQGAFGYTF
j_gene: TRBJ1-2
v_gene: TRBV4-3
abundance: -
d_gene: TRBD1

CDR3nt: TGTGCCAGCAGCGCGGTGAGAACCGGGGAGCTGTTTTTT
CDR3aa: CASSAVRTGELFF
j_gene: TRBJ2-2
v_gene: TRBV6-2/TRBV6-3
abundance: few
d_gene: -

CDR3nt: TGTGCCAGCAGTTTTCTCGGGGAATCACCCCTCCACTTT
CDR3aa: CASSFLGESPLHF
j_gene: TRBJ1-6
v_gene: TRBV12-3/TRBV12-4
abundance: many
d_gene: -

CDR3nt: TGCGCCAGCAGCTCCGAACGTGTTGAGACCCAGTACTTC
CDR3aa: CASSSERVETQYF
j_gene: TRBJ2-5
v_gene: TRBV5-1
abundance: -
d_gene: -

CDR3nt: TGCAGCGTTGATAAGGGATGGAACACTGAAGCTTTCTTT
CDR3aa: CSVDKGWNTEAFF
j_gene: TRBJ1-1
v_gene: TRBV29-1
abundance: few
d_gene: -

CDR3nt: TGTGCCAGCAGTCCTAAACCGGGAGGGTCCTACGAGCAGTACTTC
CDR3aa: CASSPKPGGSYEQYF
j_gene: TRBJ2-7
v_gene: TRBV11-2
abundance: few
d_gene: TRBD2

CDR3nt: TGCAGTGCATCCCCAACAGGGGGTTATGATGAAAAACTGTTTTTT
CDR3aa: CSASPTGGYDEKLFF
j_gene: TRBJ1-4
v_gene: TRBV20-1
abundance: -
d_gene: TRBD1

CDR3nt: TGTGCCAGCAGCATTACGCAGCCCGGGGAGCTGTTTTTT
CDR3aa: CASSITQPGELFF
j_gene: TRBJ2-2
v_gene: TRBV7-2
abundance: few
d_gene: -

CDR3nt: TGTGCCACCCGGACAGGGCAAAACACCGGGGAGCTGTTTTTT
CDR3aa: CATRTGQNTGELFF
j_gene: TRBJ2-2
v_gene: TRBV6-1
abundance: -
d_gene: TRBD1

CDR3nt: TGTGCCAGCAGCCCAGCTCAGGCAGGGGTTCACGAGCAGTACTTC
CDR3aa: CASSPAQAGVHEQYF
j_gene: TRBJ2-7
v_gene: TRBV12-3/TRBV12-4
abundance: many
d_gene: -

CDR3nt: TGTGCCAGCAGCTTAGCTCTCGAGGCAGATACGCAGTATTTT
CDR3aa: CASSLALEADTQYF
j_gene: TRBJ2-3
v_gene: TRBV7-2
abundance: many
d_gene: -

CDR3nt: TGTGCCAGCAGTGTTGGGATGACGGGTGGCTACACCTTC
CDR3aa: CASSVGMTGGYTF
j_gene: TRBJ1-2
v_gene: TRBV2
abundance: -
d_gene: -

CDR3nt: TGTGCCAGCAGTGAATCAGCGGGGGCCCTCCAAGAGACCCAGTACTTC
CDR3aa: CASSESAGALQETQYF
j_gene: TRBJ2-5
v_gene: TRBV6-1
abundance: -
d_gene: TRBD2

CDR3nt: TGCAGTGCCTTACAGGGTGCAAGCGATCAGCCCCAGCATTTT
CDR3aa: CSALQGASDQPQHF
j_gene: TRBJ1-5
v_gene: TRBV20-1
abundance: many
d_gene: -

CDR3nt: TGTGCCAGCAGCTCTAGGGACACCCTGGGGACTGAAGCTTTCTTT
CDR3aa: CASSSRDTLGTEAFF
j_gene: TRBJ1-1
v_gene: TRBV12-3/TRBV12-4
abundance: -
d_gene: -

CDR3nt: TGTGCCAGCAGTTACTCTTTGGGACAGGGAGGCAATGAGCAGTTCTTC
CDR3aa: CASSYSLGQGGNEQFF
j_gene: TRBJ2-1
v_gene: TRBV6-5
abundance: few
d_gene: TRBD1

CDR3nt: TGTGCCAGCTCTTCAGCCGGGACAGGGGGCTACACCTTC
CDR3aa: CASSSAGTGGYTF
j_gene: TRBJ1-2
v_gene: TRBV16
abundance: -
d_gene: TRBD1

CDR3nt: TGTGCCAGCAGCTTAGATTCGAGGGCTGGGGCCAACGTCCTGACTTTC
CDR3aa: CASSLDSRAGANVLTF
j_gene: TRBJ2-6
v_gene: TRBV11-2
abundance: -
d_gene: -

CDR3nt: TGTGCCAGCAGTTTAGCCCCCGGCGGCTACACCTTC
CDR3aa: CASSLAPGGYTF
j_gene: TRBJ1-2
v_gene: TRBV12-3/TRBV12-4
abundance: many
d_gene: -

CDR3nt: TGTGCCAGCAGTTACTCGGTTAGGCAGATGACGAATGAGCAGTTCTTC
CDR3aa: CASSYSVRQMTNEQFF
j_gene: TRBJ2-1
v_gene: TRBV6-2/TRBV6-3
abundance: -
d_gene: -

CDR3nt: TGTGCCAGCAGTTACTCCCGGACTAGCGGGGGGCGCTACAATGAGCAGTTCTTC
CDR3aa: CASSYSRTSGGRYNEQFF
j_gene: TRBJ2-1
v_gene: TRBV6-2/TRBV6-3
abundance: once
d_gene: TRBD2

CDR3nt: TGCAGCGTTTCTCAGGGTCGACACGAGCAGTACTTC
CDR3aa: CSVSQGRHEQYF
j_gene: TRBJ2-7
v_gene: TRBV29-1
abundance: few
d_gene: -

CDR3nt: TGTGCCACTTATGGGACTAGCGGATCCTACAATGAGCAGTTCTTC
CDR3aa: CATYGTSGSYNEQFF
j_gene: TRBJ2-1
v_gene: TRBV10-3
abundance: few
d_gene: TRBD2

CDR3nt: TGTGCCAGCAGCTCCGTATACGGGGAGACCCAGTACTTC
CDR3aa: CASSSVYGETQYF
j_gene: TRBJ2-5
v_gene: TRBV11-2
abundance: -
d_gene: -

CDR3nt: TGTGCCATCAACGGGGCCCGAGGAGAGACCCAGTACTTC
CDR3aa: CAINGARGETQYF
j_gene: TRBJ2-5
v_gene: TRBV10-3
abundance: -
d_gene: -

CDR3nt: TGTGCCAGTGCTGGGACAGGGAATTCACCCCTCCACTTT
CDR3aa: CASAGTGNSPLHF
j_gene: TRBJ1-6
v_gene: TRBV6-4
abundance: -
d_gene: TRBD1

CDR3nt: TGTGCCAGCAGGGGCTGGGCAGATACGCAGTATTTT
CDR3aa: CASRGWADTQYF
j_gene: TRBJ2-3
v_gene: TRBV12-3/TRBV12-4
abundance: -
d_gene: -

CDR3nt: TGCGCCAGCAGTGACGGGGGTACGCAGTATTTT
CDR3aa: CASSDGGTQYF
j_gene: TRBJ2-3
v_gene: TRBV10-1
abundance: few
d_gene: -

CDR3nt: TGCGCCAGCAGCAAATACAGGGTTAGGACAGATACGCAGTATTTT
CDR3aa: CASSKYRVRTDTQYF
j_gene: TRBJ2-3
v_gene: TRBV5-1
abundance: -
d_gene: -

CDR3nt: TGCAGTGCTAGAGACTCTAGCGGGGGGGCGGGCGCCCAGTACTTC
CDR3aa: CSARDSSGGAGAQYF
j_gene: TRBJ2-5
v_gene: TRBV20-1
abundance: few
d_gene: TRBD2

CDR3nt: TGTGCCAGCACCGGACCAGGACAGGGGATACCTTATCGGGCCCCGAATGAAGCTTTCTTT
CDR3aa: CASTGPGQGIPYRAPNEAFF
j_gene: TRBJ1-1
v_gene: TRBV7-9
abundance: -
d_gene: TRBD1

CDR3nt: TGTGCCAGCTCACCATTGATAGGACTCCAAGAGACCCAGTACTTC
CDR3aa: CASSPLIGLQETQYF
j_gene: TRBJ2-5
v_gene: TRBV18
abundance: -
d_gene: -

CDR3nt: TGCGCCAGCAGCTTTTCCGGGGAGTACGAGCAGTACTTC
CDR3aa: CASSFSGEYEQYF
j_gene: TRBJ2-7
v_gene: TRBV5-1
abundance: few
d_gene: -

CDR3nt: TGCAGTGCTAGAAAGGCGGGAGTCCCCCCAGATACGCAGTATTTT
CDR3aa: CSARKAGVPPDTQYF
j_gene: TRBJ2-3
v_gene: TRBV20-1
abundance: few
d_gene: TRBD2